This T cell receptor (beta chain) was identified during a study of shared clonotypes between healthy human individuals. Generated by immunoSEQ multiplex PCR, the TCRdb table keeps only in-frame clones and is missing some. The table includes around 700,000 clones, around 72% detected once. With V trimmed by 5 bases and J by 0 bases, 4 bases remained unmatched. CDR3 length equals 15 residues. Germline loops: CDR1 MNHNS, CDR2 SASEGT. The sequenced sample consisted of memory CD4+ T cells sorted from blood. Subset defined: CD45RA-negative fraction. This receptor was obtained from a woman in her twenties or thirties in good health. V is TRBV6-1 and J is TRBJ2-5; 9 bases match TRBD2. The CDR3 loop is CASSRSGRYQETQYF. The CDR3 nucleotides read TGTGCCAGCAGTCGTAGCGGGAGATACCAAGAGACCCAGTACTTC.